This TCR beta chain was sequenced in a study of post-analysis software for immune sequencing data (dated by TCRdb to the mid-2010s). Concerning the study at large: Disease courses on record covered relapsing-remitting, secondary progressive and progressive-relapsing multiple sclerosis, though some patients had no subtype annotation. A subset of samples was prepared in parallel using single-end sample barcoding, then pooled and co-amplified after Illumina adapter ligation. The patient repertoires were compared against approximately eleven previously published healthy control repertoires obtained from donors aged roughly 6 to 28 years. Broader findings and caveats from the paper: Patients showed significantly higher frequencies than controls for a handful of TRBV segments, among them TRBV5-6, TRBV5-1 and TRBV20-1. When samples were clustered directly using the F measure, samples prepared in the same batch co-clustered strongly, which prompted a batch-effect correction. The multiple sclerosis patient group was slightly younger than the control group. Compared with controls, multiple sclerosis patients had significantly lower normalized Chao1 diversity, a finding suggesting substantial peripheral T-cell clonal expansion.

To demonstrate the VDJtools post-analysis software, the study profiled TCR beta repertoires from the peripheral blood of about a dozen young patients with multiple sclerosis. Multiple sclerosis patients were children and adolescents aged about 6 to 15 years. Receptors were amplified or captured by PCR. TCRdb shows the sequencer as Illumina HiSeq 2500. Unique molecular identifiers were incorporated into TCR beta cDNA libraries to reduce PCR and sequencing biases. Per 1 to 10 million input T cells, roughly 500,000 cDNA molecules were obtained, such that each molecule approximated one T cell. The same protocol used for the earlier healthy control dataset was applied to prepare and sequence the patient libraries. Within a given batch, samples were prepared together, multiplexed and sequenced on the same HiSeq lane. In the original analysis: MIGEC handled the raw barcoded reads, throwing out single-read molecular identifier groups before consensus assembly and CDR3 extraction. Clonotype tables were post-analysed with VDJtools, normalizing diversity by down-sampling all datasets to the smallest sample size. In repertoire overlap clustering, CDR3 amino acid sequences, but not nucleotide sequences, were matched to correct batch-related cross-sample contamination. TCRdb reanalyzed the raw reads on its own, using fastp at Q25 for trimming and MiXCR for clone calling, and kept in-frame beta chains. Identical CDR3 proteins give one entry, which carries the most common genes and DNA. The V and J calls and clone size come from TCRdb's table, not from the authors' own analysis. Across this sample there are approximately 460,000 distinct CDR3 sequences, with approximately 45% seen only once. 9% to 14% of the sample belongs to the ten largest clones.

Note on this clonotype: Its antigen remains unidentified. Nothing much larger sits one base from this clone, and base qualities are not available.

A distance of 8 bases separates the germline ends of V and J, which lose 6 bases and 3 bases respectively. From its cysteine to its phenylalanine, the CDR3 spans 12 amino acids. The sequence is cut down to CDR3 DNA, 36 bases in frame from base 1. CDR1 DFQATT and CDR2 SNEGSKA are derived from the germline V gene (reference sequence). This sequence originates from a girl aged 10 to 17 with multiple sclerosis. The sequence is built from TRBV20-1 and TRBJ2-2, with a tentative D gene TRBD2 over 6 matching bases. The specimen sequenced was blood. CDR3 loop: CSARRDTGELFF. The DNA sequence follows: TGCAGTGCAAGGAGGGACACCGGGGAGCTGTTTTTT.